The entry below gives a single T cell receptor (beta chain) sequence along with its context. The data stem from a study of blood T cell repertoires in COVID-19. Trimming left V 0 bases short and J 7 bases short, with 7 bases between. Germline assignment: CDR1 MNHEY and CDR2 SVGEGT. The CDR3 covers 13 residues. Repertoires were generated with immunoSEQ multiplex PCR, while TCRdb's copy carries only in-frame clones and drops some. The table lists around 260,000 clones, approximately 90% of them singletons. The TCR was taken from a woman aged 30 to 39 who had recovered from COVID-19. The sequencing sample was made of PBMCs or T cells enriched from blood (not recorded which). This chain links TRBV6-2 or TRBV6-3 with TRBJ2-1, with D maybe TRBD2 (6 bases). DNA of the CDR3: TGTGCCAGCAGTTACTCCCGGGAGAATGAGCAGTTCTTC. Translating gives CASSYSRENEQFF.